This T cell receptor beta chain derives from a study of T cell responses to AZD1222 COVID-19 vaccine. Some clones are missing from TCRdb's copy, which holds only in-frame ones; the method was immunoSEQ multiplex PCR. The data show more than 140,000 clones, with around 88% seen just once and approximately 2.3% held by the top ten. The V gene's germline CDR1 is SGDLS and CDR2 YYNGEE. Trimming left V 0 bases short and J 0 bases short, with 9 bases between. CDR3 length equals 16 residues. V gene TRBV9 combines with J gene TRBJ1-4; no clear D. The sequence came from an adult in good health. This sample comprised peripheral blood, obtained on day 0 of AZD1222 vaccination. CDR3 bases: TGTGCCAGCAGCGTAGACATAGTTGCAACTAATGAAAAACTGTTTTTT. Translation gives CASSVDIVATNEKLFF.